The TCR beta chain described here comes from a study of T-cell reconstitution after alpha-beta-depleted transplantation in children. J was trimmed by 2 bases and V by 8 bases; bases with no gene match: 8. The CDR3 runs to 15 residues. The V gene's germline CDR1 is MNHNS and CDR2 SASEGT. Construction of the TCRbeta library involved unique molecular identifiers. MiXCR was run by TCRdb on the PCR reads, yielding one entry per CDR3 protein. The repertoire holds 350,000 to 500,000 distinct CDR3 sequences, with around two fifths as singletons. The chain uses TRBV6-1 and TRBJ2-3; 9 nucleotides agree with TRBD2. The receptor comes from a girl aged 2-10 years with aplastic anemia, due to receive a stem cell transplant. The source was PBMCs, collected before TCRalphabeta/CD19-depleted stem cell transplant. CDR3 in amino acids: CASGLAGENTDTQYF. The CDR3 DNA is TGTGCCAGCGGGTTAGCGGGGGAGAACACAGATACGCAGTATTTT.